Shown below are 23 T cell receptor beta chains from a single sample sequenced in a study of blood T cell repertoires in COVID-19. Profiling relied on immunoSEQ multiplex PCR, and the TCRdb table lists in-frame clones only, not all of them. The data contain some 160,000 clones, 88% of them singletons. The sequenced sample was PBMCs or T cells enriched from blood (not recorded which). Source of these receptors: a woman between 45 and 60 years old who had recovered from COVID-19.

Concerning this clone: One junction end disagrees with the germline gene, perhaps due to a read error. The chain carries TRBV6-5 and TRBJ1-4; D gene ambiguous. CDR1 is MNHEY and CDR2 is SVGAGI in the germline V gene. The CDR3 is made up of 11 amino acids. The DNA for the CDR3 is TGTGCCAGCAGTGACTCATTATCTGTTGTTTTT. It is translated as CASSDSLSVVF.

The chain couples TRBV3-1 (or the pseudogene TRBV3-2) to TRBJ1-1; 7 bases are a match to TRBD1. Trimming at V came to 10 bases and at J to 11 bases, leaving 13 bases not matched to a gene. Germline V gene lookup returns CDR1 LGHDT and CDR2 YNNKEL (reference sequence). The CDR3 runs to 12 residues. CDR3 DNA: TGTGCCACGGGTGCCACGACAGGGTGGGCTTTCTTT. Its translation is CATGATTGWAFF.

The rearrangement joins TRBV6-5 to TRBJ1-3; D ambiguous. The CDR3 length is 14 residues. Germline V lookup: CDR1 MNHEY, CDR2 SVGAGI. Trimming removed 5 bases from V and 0 bases from J, with 8 bases in between. CDR3 region: CASSTRDSGNTIYF. The CDR3 DNA sequence: TGTGCCAGCAGTACCCGGGACTCTGGAAACACCATATATTTT.

The rearrangement links TRBV6-5 to TRBJ2-7; the D gene is possibly TRBD1 (5 bases). CDR3 length: 14 amino acids. The V end was cut by 5 bases, the J end by 3 bases, with 14 bases between. Germline V gene sequence: CDR1 MNHEY, CDR2 SVGAGI. Here the CDR3 reads CASSPTIGVYEQYF. Written as DNA, the CDR3 is TGTGCCAGCAGTCCAACTATAGGGGTCTACGAGCAGTACTTC.

The CDR3 protein is CASSFLGTTSNQPQHF. The CDR3 DNA reads TGTGCCAGCAGCTTTCTAGGGACAACTAGCAATCAGCCCCAGCATTTT. This chain links TRBV7-2 with TRBJ1-5, with D maybe TRBD1 (6 bases). V dropped 3 bases and J dropped 0 bases, with 12 bases sitting between them. The CDR3 is 16 amino acids. Germline loops: CDR1 SGHTA, CDR2 FQGNSA.

The CDR3 DNA sequence: TGTGCCAGCAGTGAAGCACTGGGGCGCAGCTATGGCTACACCTTC. Protein product: CASSEALGRSYGYTF. This chain uses TRBV6-1 with TRBJ1-2; possibly TRBD1 for D (5 bases). Trimming pared 0 bases from V and 4 bases from J, leaving 12 bases between. The CDR3 consists of 15 residues. The germline CDR1 and CDR2 sequences are MNHNS and SASEGT.

V is TRBV4-3 and J is TRBJ1-2; a weak D match, TRBD1 (6 bases). Between the trimmed V and J ends, which lost 2 bases and 8 bases, there was a span of 21 bases. Germline values: CDR1 LGHNA, CDR2 YSLEER. CDR3 length: 16 amino acids. The CDR3 sequence: CASSQIGTTGKGGYTF. The CDR3, as DNA: TGCGCCAGCAGCCAAATTGGGACTACAGGGAAGGGGGGCTACACCTTC.

The chain uses TRBV3-1 (or the pseudogene TRBV3-2) and TRBJ2-5, with a possible D match to TRBD2 (6 bases). With 2 bases removed from V and 5 bases from J, the gap between germline ends came to 15 bases. The germline CDR1 and CDR2 sequences are LGHDT and YNNKEL (reference sequence). CDR3 length equals 15 residues. CDR3 nucleotides: TGTGCCAGCAGCCAAAGGATGGGGGGTGGGGAGACCCAGTACTTC. Translated: CASSQRMGGGETQYF.

This clone was observed once. The chain recombines TRBV6-2 or TRBV6-3 with TRBJ1-2; perhaps TRBD1 as D (5 bases). This CDR3 contains 13 residues. Deletions cut 6 bases from V and 5 bases from J, with 13 bases between. Germline V gene data show CDR1 as MNHEY and CDR2 as SVGEGT. CDR3 protein: CASSLPGVYGYTF. Written as DNA, the CDR3 is TGTGCCAGCAGCCTACCGGGGGTGTATGGCTACACCTTC.

The chain uses TRBV7-2 and TRBJ1-2; TRBD1 matches at 9 bases. Germline CDR1 reads SGHTA; CDR2 reads FQGNSA. The length of the CDR3 is 13 residues. With 5 bases clipped from V and 8 bases from J, the junction kept 6 bases outside the gene matches. For the CDR3, the DNA is TGTGCCAGCAGCCCCACAGGGGGCTACGGCTACACCTTC. It translates to CASSPTGGYGYTF. The entire variable domain, with the rest obtained from reference TRBV7-2 and TRBJ1-2, is as follows: GAGVSQSPSNKVTEKGKDVELRCDPISGHTALYWYRQSLGQGLEFLIYFQGNSAPDKSGLPSDRFSAERTGGSVSTLTIQRTQQEDSAVYLCASSPTGGYGYTFGSGTRLTVV.

The chain uses TRBV3-1 (or the pseudogene TRBV3-2) and TRBJ2-5, with 8 nucleotides matching TRBD1. In germline, CDR1 is LGHDT, CDR2 YNNKEL (reference sequence). This CDR3 region has 15 residues. V shed 4 bases, J shed 4 bases, and the junction held 8 bases outside the gene matches. This chain's CDR3 is CASSRTGMAGETQYF. In nucleotides, the CDR3 is TGTGCCAGCAGCCGGACAGGGATGGCAGGAGAGACCCAGTACTTC.

The V gene is TRBV9, the J gene TRBJ1-1; 7 nucleotides match TRBD1. The CDR3 has 15 residues. The trim removed 0 bases at V and 4 bases at J, leaving 6 bases unmatched. The germline V gene encodes CDR1 SGDLS and CDR2 YYNGEE. DNA of the CDR3: TGTGCCAGCAGCGTAGCTGAGACAGGGACCACTGAAGCTTTCTTT. Protein product: CASSVAETGTTEAFF.

This clone was recorded only once. This chain uses TRBV11-2 with TRBJ2-5; the match to TRBD2 covers 10 bases. This CDR3 has 16 residues. V dropped 1 base and J dropped 5; count of bases not matched to a gene: 7. Looked up from germline, CDR1 is SGHAT and CDR2 is FQNNGV. CDR3 sequence: CASSLVDSGGLETQYF. The CDR3 coding sequence is TGTGCCAGCAGCTTAGTTGATAGCGGGGGGTTGGAGACCCAGTACTTC.

The chain couples TRBV11-2 to TRBJ1-5; the D is unclear. Germline assignment: CDR1 SGHAT and CDR2 FQNNGV. Trimming pared 1 base from V and 0 bases from J, leaving 7 bases between. The CDR3 spans 15 residues. This chain's CDR3 is CASSLGQNSNQPQHF. The CDR3 nucleotides read TGTGCCAGCAGCTTAGGGCAGAATAGCAATCAGCCCCAGCATTTT.

The chain couples TRBV7-2 to TRBJ1-2; a weak D match, TRBD1 (6 bases). In germline, CDR1 is SGHTA, CDR2 FQGNSA. V shed 4 bases and J shed 4 bases, with 10 bases lying between them. The CDR3 is 13 residues long. Here the CDR3 reads CASSSTGSYGYTF. The CDR3, as DNA: TGTGCCAGCAGCTCAACAGGGAGCTATGGCTACACCTTC.

This clone was counted a few times. The chain carries TRBV6-2 or TRBV6-3 and TRBJ2-1, with D uncertain. This CDR3 region has 17 residues. Deletions cut 1 base from V and 7 bases from J, with 20 bases between. Germline-derived CDR1 and CDR2 are MNHEY and SVGEGT. The chain's CDR3 is CASSYFERRLLTNEQFF. For the CDR3, the DNA is TGTGCCAGCAGTTACTTCGAAAGGAGACTCCTTACTAATGAGCAGTTCTTC.

The rearrangement links TRBV19 to TRBJ2-7, with a weak D call TRBD1 (5 bases). V dropped 1 base and J dropped 4 bases, with 14 bases sitting between them. The CDR3 runs to 15 residues. The germline gives CDR1 LNHDA, CDR2 SQIVND (reference sequence). The CDR3 loop reads CASSIGQSPWYEQYF. The CDR3 DNA reads as TGTGCCAGTAGTATAGGACAGTCGCCCTGGTACGAGCAGTACTTC.

The chain couples TRBV4-1 to TRBJ2-5; TRBD2 might be the D (5 bases). CDR1 and CDR2 from the germline V gene are MGHRA and YSYEKL. With 4 bases removed from V and 5 bases from J, the gap between germline ends came to 11 bases. This CDR3 comprises 13 residues. The CDR3 sequence: CASSRGPGETQYF. The CDR3 coding sequence is TGCGCCAGCAGCCGCGGCCCGGGGGAGACCCAGTACTTC.

V gene TRBV12-5 combines with J gene TRBJ2-1; a possible D gene is TRBD2 (6 bases). The ends were cut back, 1 base at V and 6 bases at J, with 10 bases in the middle. The CDR3 loop spans 14 amino acids. The V gene's germline CDR1 is LGHNT and CDR2 FRNRAP. CDR3 DNA: TGTGCTAGTGGTTTGGGGGGGGACTTCAATGAGCAGTTCTTC. Protein product: CASGLGGDFNEQFF.

The V gene is TRBV18, the J gene TRBJ2-1; D might be TRBD2 (5 bases). This CDR3 region has 16 residues. V lost 1 base to trimming and J lost 2 bases, with 12 bases between them. Germline V gene data show CDR1 as KGHSH and CDR2 as LQKENI. In DNA form, the CDR3 reads TGTGCCAGCTCACCACGGAGGCAGAACGCCTACAATGAGCAGTTCTTC. Amino acids: CASSPRRQNAYNEQFF.

The chain joins TRBV19 to TRBJ1-1, with 8 nucleotides matching TRBD1. The CDR3 sequence is 15 residues long. CDR1 LNHDA and CDR2 SQIVND come from the germline V gene (reference sequence). V was pared by 4 bases and J by 9 bases, with 13 bases of the junction left unmatched. The CDR3 DNA sequence: TGTGCCAGTAGTACCGGACAGGGACTTTTTCAAAAAGCTTTCTTT. This sequence encodes CASSTGQGLFQKAFF.

The V and J genes are TRBV10-3 and TRBJ2-7; the match to TRBD1 covers 7 bases. The germline V gene has CDR1 ENHRY and CDR2 SYGVKD. The CDR3 contains 13 residues. V shed 6 bases and J 3 bases; nucleotides not matched to a gene: 5. CDR3 in amino acids: CAIRGGAGYEQYF. CDR3 DNA sequence: TGTGCCATCAGAGGGGGCGCGGGCTACGAGCAGTACTTC.

The chain employs TRBV5-4 and TRBJ1-3; 8 positions match TRBD1. The CDR3 consists of 15 residues. CDR1 and CDR2 from the germline V gene are SGHNT and YYREEE (reference sequence). V trimming: 4 bases; J trimming: 8 bases; junction bases outside the gene matches: 11. CDR3: CASSRGQDPGDTIYF. The CDR3 nucleotides read TGTGCCAGCAGCAGGGGACAGGATCCGGGGGACACCATATATTTT.